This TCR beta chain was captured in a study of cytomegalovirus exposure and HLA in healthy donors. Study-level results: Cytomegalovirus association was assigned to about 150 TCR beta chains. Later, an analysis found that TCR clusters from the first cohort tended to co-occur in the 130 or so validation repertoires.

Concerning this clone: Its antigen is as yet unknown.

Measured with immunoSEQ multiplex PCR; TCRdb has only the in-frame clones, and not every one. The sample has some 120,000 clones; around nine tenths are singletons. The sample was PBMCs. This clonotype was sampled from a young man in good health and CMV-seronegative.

CDR3 sequence: CASSPQPGQTYEQYF. In nucleotides, the CDR3 is TGTGCCAGCAGCCCTCAGCCGGGACAGACCTACGAGCAGTACTTC. The V gene is TRBV9, the J gene TRBJ2-7; 7 nucleotides agree with TRBD1. This CDR3 has 15 residues. CDR1 SGDLS and CDR2 YYNGEE come from the germline V gene. Trimming at V came to 4 bases and at J to 2 bases, leaving 9 bases not matched to a gene.